The rows below give T cell receptor beta chains drawn from one sample of a study of T cell changes during pregnancy in multiple sclerosis. Only in-frame clones appear in the TCRdb table, and some are missing; sequencing was by immunoSEQ multiplex PCR. The sample contains tens of thousands of clones, about 92% of which appear only once. The source material was peripheral blood, sampled in the first trimester of pregnancy. The origin of the receptors is a female donor with multiple sclerosis, enrolled in a pregnancy study. Each CDR3 is given with its conserved first and last residue. A D gene is named only where the DNA matches it firmly. Clone size is shown for a subset of rows, as once, few, many or a class of expanded clone.

>TRBD1|.|TRBJ2-7|TRBV5-1
TGCGCCAGCAGCTGGACAGGCCTAGGGTACGAGCAGTACTTC
CASSWTGLGYEQYF
>.|.|TRBJ1-1|TRBV14
TGTGCCAGCAGTCGAAGGGGAACTGAAGCTTTCTTT
CASSRRGTEAFF
>TRBD1|.|TRBJ1-1|TRBV5-5
TGTGCCAGCAGCCCGGGACAGGCGAACACTGAAGCTTTCTTT
CASSPGQANTEAFF
>TRBD2|.|TRBJ2-5|TRBV5-1
TGCGCCAGCGGGAGCGGGAGCGGTTCGGAGACCCAGTACTTC
CASGSGSGSETQYF
>.|.|TRBJ1-2|TRBV7-9
TGTGCCAGCAGCATAGAAAACAACCTCTATGGCTACACCTTC
CASSIENNLYGYTF
>.|.|TRBJ2-1|TRBV4-3
TGCGCCAGCAGCCTTTTCGCAGGGGACAATGAGCAGTTCTTC
CASSLFAGDNEQFF
>.|.|TRBJ2-7|TRBV19
TGTGCCAGTAGTATAGTCGGAGGGAATTCCTACGAGCAGTACTTC
CASSIVGGNSYEQYF
>.|.|TRBJ2-7|TRBV4-3
TGCGCCAGCAGCCAAAAATATGACTCTCCCGGGTACGAGCAGTACTTC
CASSQKYDSPGYEQYF
>TRBD1|.|TRBJ1-2|TRBV18
TGTGCCAGCTCACCAACCAGGGACAGACATAACTATGGCTACACCTTC
CASSPTRDRHNYGYTF
>.|.|TRBJ1-1|TRBV27
TGTGCCAGCAGTTTCGGGACAACGCGCACTGAAGCTTTCTTT
CASSFGTTRTEAFF
>TRBD1|.|TRBJ1-2|TRBV5-6
TGTGCCAGCAGCTTGGGACAGGGAAACTATGGCTACACCTTC
CASSLGQGNYGYTF
>.|.|TRBJ1-5|TRBV27
TGTGCCAGCAGTTTACGGTCTTCTCAGCCCCAGCATTTT
CASSLRSSQPQHF
>.|.|TRBJ2-1|TRBV7-8
TGTGCCAGCAGCCAAGGGGCACGCAGAAACTACAATGAGCAGTTCTTC
CASSQGARRNYNEQFF
>.|.|TRBJ2-7|TRBV13
TGTGCCAGCAGCTTAGGACGGGGAGACGAGCAGTACTTC
CASSLGRGDEQYF
>.|.|TRBJ2-3|TRBV29-1
TGCAGCGTTGCGGGACTTTTAATCACAGATACGCAGTATTTT
CSVAGLLITDTQYF
>TRBD1|.|TRBJ1-1|TRBV5-4
TGTGCCAGCAGCCCCCGGACAGGGGTGAACACTGAAGCTTTCTTT
CASSPRTGVNTEAFF
>.|.|TRBJ2-7|TRBV7-2
TGTGCCAGCAGCTCCACCGACAGATTCTACGAGCAGTACTTC
CASSSTDRFYEQYF
>.|.|TRBJ1-4|TRBV30
TGTGCCTGGAGCCAGGGAATAGAAAAACTGTTTTTT
CAWSQGIEKLFF
>.|.|TRBJ2-7|TRBV5-5
TGTGCCAGCAGCTTCCAGACAGACAGCTCCTACGAGCAGTACTTC
CASSFQTDSSYEQYF
>TRBD1|.|TRBJ1-1|TRBV29-1
TGCAGCATCCGCCACAGGGGATCGTACACTGAAGCTTTCTTT
CSIRHRGSYTEAFF
>TRBD2|.|TRBJ2-2|TRBV5-6
TGTGCCAGCAGCGTTTACGCGGCGGGAGGGCCTCATACCGGGGAGCTGTTTTTT
CASSVYAAGGPHTGELFF
>.|once|TRBJ1-2|TRBV4-1
TGCGCCAGCAGCCAAGTTGACATAATCGGGGGGCGCCAAGATGGCTACACCTTC
CASSQVDIIGGRQDGYTF
>TRBD2|once|TRBJ2-3|TRBV7-3
TGTGCCAGCAGCCCCTGGCCTAGCGGGATTCAGTATTTT
CASSPWPSGIQYF
>.|.|TRBJ1-1|TRBV2
TGTGCCAGCAGGTCGACAATGAACACTGAAGCTTTCTTT
CASRSTMNTEAFF
>TRBD1|.|TRBJ1-4|TRBV15
TGTGCCACCAGCGGTAACAGGGGGGGGAATGAAAAACTGTTTTTT
CATSGNRGGNEKLFF
>.|.|TRBJ1-2|TRBV4-3
TGCGCCAGCAGCCAAGGGCAGGGAACGTGGGACTATGGCTACACCTTC
CASSQGQGTWDYGYTF
>.|.|TRBJ2-2|TRBV28
TGTGCCAGCAGGTTGATGCCCCCGGGACAGAACACCGGGGAGCTGTTTTTT
CASRLMPPGQNTGELFF
>.|.|TRBJ1-1|TRBV5-1
TGCGCCAGCAGCTTGGGGGGAGGCGGTACTGAAGCTTTCTTT
CASSLGGGGTEAFF
>.|.|TRBJ2-7|TRBV7-9
TGTGCCAGCAGCTTAGCACGGGAGTGGCAGTACTTC
CASSLAREWQYF
>TRBD1|.|TRBJ2-1|TRBV10-3
TGTGCCACCGCCGGGACAGGGCCTTACAATGAGCAGTTCTTC
CATAGTGPYNEQFF
>TRBD1|.|TRBJ2-7|TRBV7-8
TGTGCCAGCAGCCGGGACAGAACACCCTACGAGCAGTACTTC
CASSRDRTPYEQYF
>TRBD2|.|TRBJ2-1|TRBV9
TGTGCCAGCACACTAGCGGGTTCGAGCTCCTACAATGAGCAGTTCTTC
CASTLAGSSSYNEQFF
>.|.|TRBJ2-1|TRBV7-9
TGTGCCAGCAGCTTAGACCCCTATAAGCAGTTCTTC
CASSLDPYKQFF
>TRBD1|.|TRBJ1-5|TRBV6-1
TGTGCCAGCAGTGACGCCAGGGGGCAGGGGCAGCCCCAGCATTTT
CASSDARGQGQPQHF
>TRBD1|.|TRBJ2-7|TRBV14
TGTGCCAGCAGCGGCCTACCGGGACAGTTCTCCTACGAGCAGTACTTC
CASSGLPGQFSYEQYF
>TRBD2|.|TRBJ2-3|TRBV9
TGTGCCAGCAGCGGGTCGGCGGGAGGGATCACAGATACGCAGTATTTT
CASSGSAGGITDTQYF
>.|.|TRBJ1-1|TRBV7-6
TGTGCCAGCAGCCAGCGGGCTGGCGACACTGAAGCTTTCTTT
CASSQRAGDTEAFF
>TRBD1|once|TRBJ2-5|TRBV2
TGTGCCAGCAGACATCGAGTGGGACAGGGCCAAGAGACCCAGTACTTC
CASRHRVGQGQETQYF
>.|.|TRBJ1-1|TRBV28
TGTGCCAGCAGTTCTCCGAAGGGGATGAACACTGAAGCTTTCTTT
CASSSPKGMNTEAFF
>.|.|TRBJ2-1|TRBV11-3
TGTGCCAGCAGCTTAGGCGGGGCATCCTCCTACAATGAGCAGTTCTTC
CASSLGGASSYNEQFF
>TRBD1|.|TRBJ2-7|TRBV5-1
TGCGCCAGCAGCTTGGGGACAGGGAAAAACGAGCAGTACTTC
CASSLGTGKNEQYF
>.|once|TRBJ2-7|TRBV10-2
TGCGCCAGCAGCCTCGGGGAGCCGCACGAGCAGTACTTC
CASSLGEPHEQYF
>.|once|TRBJ1-4|TRBV13
TGTGCCAGCAGCTTTGGGGGGAGTAATGAAAAACTGTTTTTT
CASSFGGSNEKLFF
>.|.|TRBJ2-1|TRBV5-6
TGTGCCAGCAGCTTTTTGGGTGGCCCTTTAGCCAATGAGCAGTTCTTC
CASSFLGGPLANEQFF
>.|.|TRBJ1-5|TRBV29-1
TGCAGCGTTGAACAGGGCCCCAATCAGCCCCAGCATTTT
CSVEQGPNQPQHF
>TRBD1|.|TRBJ2-7|TRBV7-9
TGTGCCAGCAGCTACAGGGGGCTCGAGCAGTACTTC
CASSYRGLEQYF
>.|once|TRBJ1-5|TRBV4-2
TGTGCCAGCAGTGGAGAGCGACAGTTCTATTTT
CASSGERQFYF
>.|.|TRBJ2-1|TRBV29-1
TGCAGCGTTGAAGAATGGGCGCTAGCGTACAATGAGCAGTTCTTC
CSVEEWALAYNEQFF
>TRBD1|.|TRBJ1-4|TRBV9
TGTGCCAGCAGCGTAGATCCGGGACAGCTACTAACTAATGAAAAACTGTTTTTT
CASSVDPGQLLTNEKLFF
>.|.|TRBJ1-5|TRBV5-6
TGTGCCAGCAGCCTGAACAGGGCTTATCAGCCCCAGCATTTT
CASSLNRAYQPQHF
>TRBD2|.|TRBJ2-7|TRBV7-9
TGTGCCAGCAGCCCCCCATTCGGGACTAGCGGCTACGAGCAGTACTTC
CASSPPFGTSGYEQYF
>.|.|TRBJ2-6|TRBV27
TGTGCCAGCAGCCGCCAGGGCTCTGGGGCCAACGTCCTGACTTTC
CASSRQGSGANVLTF
>.|.|TRBJ2-7|TRBV12-5
TGTGCTAGTGGTTTGCCTCTAGGTGGTGCTCCCTACGAGCAGTACTTC
CASGLPLGGAPYEQYF
>TRBD2|.|TRBJ2-3|TRBV5-1
TGCGCCAGCAGCTACGGACTAGCGGGAGGGAATCTCACAGATACGCAGTATTTT
CASSYGLAGGNLTDTQYF
>.|.|TRBJ1-2|TRBV6-5
TGTGCCAGCAGTTACCGCGGGGGAAGTGGCTACACCTTC
CASSYRGGSGYTF
>TRBD1|once|TRBJ2-4|TRBV7-2
TGTGCCAGCAGCTTATACGACAGGGGGCGATCCACCCGAAAAATTCAGTACTTC
CASSLYDRGRSTRKIQYF
>.|.|TRBJ1-2|TRBV6-1
TGTGCCAGTGTGGTGCAGGCAGAAATCAACTATGGCTACACCTTC
CASVVQAEINYGYTF
>TRBD1|.|TRBJ1-5|TRBV4-3
TGCGCCAGCAGCCAAGGGACAGGTCCGAGCAATCAGCCCCAGCATTTT
CASSQGTGPSNQPQHF